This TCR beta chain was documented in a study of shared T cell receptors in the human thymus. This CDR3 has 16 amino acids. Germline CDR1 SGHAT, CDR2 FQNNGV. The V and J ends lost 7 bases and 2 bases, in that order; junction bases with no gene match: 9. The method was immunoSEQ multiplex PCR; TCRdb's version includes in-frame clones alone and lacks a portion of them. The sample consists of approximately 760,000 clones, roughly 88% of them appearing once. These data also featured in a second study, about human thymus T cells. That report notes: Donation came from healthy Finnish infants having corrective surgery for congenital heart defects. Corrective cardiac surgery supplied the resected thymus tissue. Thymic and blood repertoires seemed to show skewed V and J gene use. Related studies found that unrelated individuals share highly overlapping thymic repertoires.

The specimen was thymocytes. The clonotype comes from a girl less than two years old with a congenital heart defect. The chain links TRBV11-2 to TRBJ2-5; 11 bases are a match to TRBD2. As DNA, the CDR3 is TGTGCCAGCACCGCCCGGACTAGCGGGCCACAAGAGACCCAGTACTTC. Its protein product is CASTARTSGPQETQYF.